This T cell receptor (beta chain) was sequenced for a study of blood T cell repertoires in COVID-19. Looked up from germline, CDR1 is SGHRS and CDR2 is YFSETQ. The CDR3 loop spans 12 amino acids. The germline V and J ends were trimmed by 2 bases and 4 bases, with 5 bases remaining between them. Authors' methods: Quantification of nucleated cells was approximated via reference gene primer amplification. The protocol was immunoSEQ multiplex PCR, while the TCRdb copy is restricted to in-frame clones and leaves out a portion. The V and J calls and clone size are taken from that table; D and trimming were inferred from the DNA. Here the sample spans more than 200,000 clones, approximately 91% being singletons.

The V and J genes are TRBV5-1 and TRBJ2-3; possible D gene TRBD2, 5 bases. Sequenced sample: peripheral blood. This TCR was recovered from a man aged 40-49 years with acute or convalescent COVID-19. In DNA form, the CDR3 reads TGCGCCAGCAGCTTTAGCGCAGATACGCAGTATTTT. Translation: CASSFSADTQYF.